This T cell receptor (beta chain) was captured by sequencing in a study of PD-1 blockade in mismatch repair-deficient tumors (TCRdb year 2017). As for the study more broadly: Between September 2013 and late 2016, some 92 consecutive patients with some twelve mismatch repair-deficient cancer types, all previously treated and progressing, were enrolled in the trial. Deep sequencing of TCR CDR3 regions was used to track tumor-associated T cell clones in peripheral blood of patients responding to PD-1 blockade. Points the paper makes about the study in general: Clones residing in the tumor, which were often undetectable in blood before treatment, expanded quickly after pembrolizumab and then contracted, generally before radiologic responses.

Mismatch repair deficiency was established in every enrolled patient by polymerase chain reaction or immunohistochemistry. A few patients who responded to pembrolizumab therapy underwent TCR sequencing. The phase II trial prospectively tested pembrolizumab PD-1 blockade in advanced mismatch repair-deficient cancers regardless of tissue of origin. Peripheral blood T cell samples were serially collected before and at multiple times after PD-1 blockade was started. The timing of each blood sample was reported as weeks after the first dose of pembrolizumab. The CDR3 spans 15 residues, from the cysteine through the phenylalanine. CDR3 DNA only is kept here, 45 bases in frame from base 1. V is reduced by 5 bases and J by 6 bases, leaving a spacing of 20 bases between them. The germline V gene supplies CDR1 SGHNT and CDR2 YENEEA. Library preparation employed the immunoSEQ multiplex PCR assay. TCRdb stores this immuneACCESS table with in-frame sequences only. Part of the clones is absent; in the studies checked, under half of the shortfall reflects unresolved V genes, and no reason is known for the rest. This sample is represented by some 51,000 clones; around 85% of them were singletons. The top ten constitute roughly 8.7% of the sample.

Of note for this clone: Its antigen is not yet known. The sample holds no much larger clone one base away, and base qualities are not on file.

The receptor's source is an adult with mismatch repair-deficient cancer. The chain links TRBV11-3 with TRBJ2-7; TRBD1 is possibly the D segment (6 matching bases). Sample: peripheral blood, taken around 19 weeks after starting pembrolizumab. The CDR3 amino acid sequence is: CASSIYRDPGFEQYF. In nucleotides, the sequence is TGTGCCAGCAGCATCTACAGGGACCCTGGCTTCGAGCAGTACTTC.